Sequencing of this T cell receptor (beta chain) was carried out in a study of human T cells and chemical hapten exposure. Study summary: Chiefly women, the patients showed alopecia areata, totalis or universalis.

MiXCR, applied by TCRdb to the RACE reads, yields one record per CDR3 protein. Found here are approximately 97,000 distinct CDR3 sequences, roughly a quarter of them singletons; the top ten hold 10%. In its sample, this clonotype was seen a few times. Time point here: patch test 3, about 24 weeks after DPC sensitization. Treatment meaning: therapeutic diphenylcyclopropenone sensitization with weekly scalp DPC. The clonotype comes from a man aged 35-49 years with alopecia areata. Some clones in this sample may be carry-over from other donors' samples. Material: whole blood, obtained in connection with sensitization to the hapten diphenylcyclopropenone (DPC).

As DNA, the CDR3 is TGTGCCAGCAGGGCAGCGGGGATGTATGGCTACACCTTC. Amino acids: CASRAAGMYGYTF. V and J are TRBV7-8 and TRBJ1-2; D is unclear. Trimming removed 6 bases at V and 5 bases at J, with 13 bases between. From germline, CDR1 is SGHVS and CDR2 FQNEAQ. CDR3 length equals 13 residues.